The 27 T cell receptor beta chains given below trace back to one sample, sequenced in a study of shared clonotypes between healthy human individuals. The protocol was immunoSEQ multiplex PCR, while the TCRdb copy is restricted to in-frame clones and leaves out a portion. The sample carries roughly 2.6 million clones, around nine tenths recorded once. The sample comprised naive CD4+ T cells sorted from blood. The subset: CD45RA+ positively selected. The receptors stem from a man younger than 35 in good health.

This chain joins TRBV7-2 and TRBJ2-1; 8 bases are a match to TRBD2. With V trimmed by 4 bases and J by 5 bases, 7 bases remained unmatched. The CDR3 is made up of 15 amino acids. Germline V gene data show CDR1 as SGHTA and CDR2 as FQGNSA. CDR3 sequence (DNA): TGTGCCAGCAGCTCCACGGGAGGGGGGAACAATGAGCAGTTCTTC. It yields the protein CASSSTGGGNNEQFF.

The chain has TRBV5-1 and TRBJ1-1; TRBD1 aligns across 7 bases. Germline V gene sequence: CDR1 SGHRS, CDR2 YFSETQ. Unmatched junction bases numbered 11, after V lost 3 bases and J lost 6 bases. This CDR3 region has 15 residues. The DNA of the CDR3 is TGCGCCAGCAGCTCCCAGATGACAGGGTTGGCTGAAGCTTTCTTT. This sequence encodes CASSSQMTGLAEAFF.

The V and J genes are TRBV5-6 and TRBJ1-3; D is uncertain. Germline CDR1 reads SGHDT; CDR2 reads YYEEEE. This CDR3 is 14 amino acids long. The V gene lost 4 bases and the J gene lost 2 bases, with 10 bases spanning the gap. The CDR3 reads CASSNSNAGNTIYF. The CDR3 region has the DNA TGTGCCAGCAGCAATTCTAACGCTGGAAACACCATATATTTT.

The chain uses TRBV7-6 and TRBJ1-3; TRBD1 agrees at 8 bases. After removal of 5 bases from V and 2 bases from J, the junction contained 5 bases not matched to a gene. The CDR3 sequence is 15 residues long. Germline V gene lookup returns CDR1 SGHVS and CDR2 FNYEAQ. In nucleotides, the CDR3 is TGTGCCAGCAGCCCGGACAGGGCGGCTGGAAACACCATATATTTT. Protein sequence: CASSPDRAAGNTIYF. Full variable domain (outside the CDR3, taken from reference TRBV7-6 and TRBJ1-3): GAGVSQSPRYKVTKRGQDVALRCDPISGHVSLYWYRQALGQGPEFLTYFNYEAQQDKSGLPNDRFSAERPEGSISTLTIQRTEQRDSAMYRCASSPDRAAGNTIYFGEGSWLTVV.

The chain has TRBV5-6 and TRBJ2-7; no clear D. CDR1 is SGHDT, CDR2 YYEEEE, per germline. The CDR3 totals 13 residues. The V and J ends lost 4 bases and 0 bases respectively, with 8 bases between them. The CDR3 region is CASSPGYSYEQYF. DNA for the CDR3: TGTGCCAGCAGCCCCGGGTACTCCTACGAGCAGTACTTC.

The J gene is TRBJ2-1, the V gene TRBV4-2; 14 bases line up with TRBD2. CDR3 size: 18 residues. V gave up 1 base and J gave up 2 bases; unmatched junction bases: 4. CDR1 is LGHNA and CDR2 is YNFKEQ in the germline V gene. The CDR3, as DNA: TGTGCCAGCAGCCAAGGGACTAGCGGGGGGAGCGCCTACAATGAGCAGTTCTTC. It is translated as CASSQGTSGGSAYNEQFF.

On this clone itself: Other DNA sequences in the sample encode the same CDR3. V and J are TRBV10-3 and TRBJ2-5, with TRBD2 matching over 8 bases. The germline CDR1 and CDR2 sequences are ENHRY and SYGVKD. CDR3 size: 13 residues. J gave up 5 bases and V 4 bases, and 3 bases lay outside the gene matches. The CDR3 DNA reads as TGTGCCATCAGTGTTGGCGGGGGGGAGACCCAGTACTTC. Protein sequence: CAISVGGGETQYF.

The V gene is TRBV5-1, the J gene TRBJ2-7; D assignment may be TRBD1 or TRBD2 (5 bases each). Germline CDR1 SGHRS, CDR2 YFSETQ. This CDR3 has 14 residues. Deletions cut 4 bases from V and 6 bases from J, with 17 bases between. Here the CDR3 DNA reads TGCGCCAGCAGCCCAAGCACTGAAGGGACCGAGCAGTACTTC. This gives the protein CASSPSTEGTEQYF.

The chain links TRBV2 to TRBJ2-3; D assignment may be TRBD1 or TRBD2 (5 bases each). V was clipped by 10 bases and J by 5 bases, with 19 bases between them. Germline V gene data show CDR1 as SNHLY and CDR2 as FYNNEI. The CDR3 runs 14 residues. CDR3 DNA: TGTGCCATCCGCAGTCTAACTGGGGGAGATACGCAGTATTTT. It translates to CAIRSLTGGDTQYF.

This chain uses TRBV5-4 with TRBJ2-7; 9 nucleotides match TRBD1. Looked up from germline, CDR1 is SGHNT and CDR2 is YYREEE (reference sequence). V was clipped by 4 bases and J by 3 bases; unmatched bases: 8. The CDR3 is 15 residues long. The CDR3 protein is CASSSGTGRFYEQYF. The CDR3 DNA is TGTGCCAGCAGCAGCGGGACAGGGCGATTCTACGAGCAGTACTTC.

The chain employs TRBV6-5 and TRBJ1-1, with D unresolved. This CDR3 has 15 residues. The germline V gene has CDR1 MNHEY and CDR2 SVGAGI. V dropped 2 bases and J dropped 0 bases, with 10 bases sitting between them. CDR3 DNA: TGTGCCAGCAGTTACGGGGTCACCATGAACACTGAAGCTTTCTTT. It yields the protein CASSYGVTMNTEAFF.

This clone was picked up one time. This chain links TRBV19 with TRBJ1-2; D not resolved. The CDR3 is made up of 14 amino acids. Germline values: CDR1 LNHDA, CDR2 SQIVND (reference sequence). V lost 2 bases and J 0 bases, leaving 7 bases between the germline ends. The CDR3 nucleotides read TGTGCCAGTAGTATAAGCGGAGCTAACTATGGCTACACCTTC. Translation gives CASSISGANYGYTF.

The chain has TRBV18 and TRBJ1-1; 10 nucleotides line up with TRBD1. Germline CDR1 is KGHSH and CDR2 is LQKENI. This CDR3 is built from 16 residues. J gave up 5 bases and V 1 base, and 7 bases lay outside the gene matches. The CDR3 DNA is TGTGCCAGCTCACCACTGCCGGGACAGGGGTTGACTGAAGCTTTCTTT. Its protein product is CASSPLPGQGLTEAFF.

The gene calls are TRBV5-8 and TRBJ2-6, with 8 bases fitting TRBD1. Germline V gives CDR1 SGHTS, CDR2 YDEGEE. The CDR3 contains 18 residues. The ends lost 10 bases at V and 3 bases at J; junction bases unmatched: 18. The CDR3 sequence is CALSLPTGGWYGANVLTF. The CDR3 DNA follows: TGTGCCCTCAGCTTACCTACAGGGGGTTGGTATGGGGCCAACGTCCTGACTTTC.

This clone was seen a single time. CDR3 region: CASSVAGLAGDTQYF. The DNA for the CDR3 is TGTGCCAGCAGCGTAGCGGGACTAGCGGGAGATACGCAGTATTTT. The genes are TRBV9 and TRBJ2-3; 12 bases align to TRBD2. Germline CDR1 reads SGDLS; CDR2 reads YYNGEE. The junction had 1 base not matched to a gene; V was cut back by 0 bases and J by 5 bases. This CDR3 has 15 residues. Looking up the rest from reference TRBV9 and TRBJ2-3 gives the full variable domain: DSGVTQTPKHLITATGQRVTLRCSPRSGDLSVYWYQQSLDQGLQFLIQYYNGEERAKGNILERFSAQQFPDLHSELNLSSLELGDSALYFCASSVAGLAGDTQYFGPGTRLTVL.

The V gene is TRBV7-2, the J gene TRBJ1-5; D uncertain. V lost 5 bases to trimming and J lost 4 bases, with 12 bases between them. This CDR3 is 14 amino acids long. CDR1 is SGHTA, CDR2 FQGNSA, per germline. For the CDR3, the DNA is TGTGCCAGCAGCGATTACGTGGTAAATCAGCCCCAGCATTTT. Translation: CASSDYVVNQPQHF. Together with reference TRBV7-2 and TRBJ1-5, the CDR3 gives the full variable domain: GAGVSQSPSNKVTEKGKDVELRCDPISGHTALYWYRQSLGQGLEFLIYFQGNSAPDKSGLPSDRFSAERTGGSVSTLTIQRTQQEDSAVYLCASSDYVVNQPQHFGDGTRLSIL.

The gene calls are TRBV10-3 and TRBJ2-3; TRBD2 might be the D (6 bases). Germline V CDR1 and CDR2: ENHRY, SYGVKD. The V and J ends lost 2 bases and 1 base respectively, with 10 bases between them. The CDR3 sequence is 15 residues long. CDR3 sequence reads: CAISEAASGTDTQYF. The CDR3 DNA follows: TGTGCCATCAGTGAGGCGGCTAGCGGCACAGATACGCAGTATTTT.

V and J are TRBV7-2 and TRBJ2-3, with TRBD2 matching 7 bases. Germline CDR1 SGHTA, CDR2 FQGNSA. Trimming cost V 2 bases and J 5 bases; bases outside gene matches: 4. The CDR3 sequence is 14 residues long. The CDR3 loop reads CASSLWRERDTQYF. CDR3 bases: TGTGCCAGCAGCTTATGGCGGGAGAGAGATACGCAGTATTTT. Together with reference TRBV7-2 and TRBJ2-3, the CDR3 gives the full variable domain: GAGVSQSPSNKVTEKGKDVELRCDPISGHTALYWYRQSLGQGLEFLIYFQGNSAPDKSGLPSDRFSAERTGGSVSTLTIQRTQQEDSAVYLCASSLWRERDTQYFGPGTRLTVL.

The chain links TRBV29-1 to TRBJ1-1; a weak D match, TRBD1 (6 bases). There are 13 residues in the CDR3. From germline, CDR1 is SQVTM and CDR2 ANQGSEA. V was clipped by 6 bases and J by 3 bases, with 14 bases between them. CDR3 coding DNA: TGCAGCGTGAACAGGGATTGGGACACTGAAGCTTTCTTT. This gives the protein CSVNRDWDTEAFF.

V and J are TRBV30 and TRBJ2-7; TRBD2 agrees at 9 bases. Trimming took 0 bases from V and 10 from J; bases not matched to a gene: 1. The V gene's germline CDR1 is GTSNPN and CDR2 SVGIG (reference sequence). The CDR3 is made up of 11 amino acids. This CDR3 reads CAWSVAGGQYF. The CDR3 DNA reads as TGTGCCTGGAGTGTAGCGGGGGGCCAGTACTTC. The whole variable domain, filled in from reference TRBV30 and TRBJ2-7, reads SQTIHQWPATLVQPVGSPLSLECTVEGTSNPNLYWYRQAAGRGLQLLFYSVGIGQISSEVPQNLSASRPQDRQFILSSKKLLLSDSGFYLCAWSVAGGQYFGPGTRLTVT.

The chain couples TRBV9 to TRBJ2-1; 8 bases align to TRBD2. This CDR3 contains 18 residues. The germline V gene has CDR1 SGDLS and CDR2 YYNGEE. The junction had 14 bases not matched to a gene; V was cut back by 4 bases and J by 2 bases. CDR3 amino acids: CASSTRGSGNQAYNEQFF. The CDR3 DNA is TGTGCCAGCAGCACCCGGGGTAGCGGGAATCAAGCCTACAATGAGCAGTTCTTC. The complete variable domain, with remaining parts taken from reference TRBV9 and TRBJ2-1, reads DSGVTQTPKHLITATGQRVTLRCSPRSGDLSVYWYQQSLDQGLQFLIQYYNGEERAKGNILERFSAQQFPDLHSELNLSSLELGDSALYFCASSTRGSGNQAYNEQFFGPGTRLTVL.

This chain joins TRBV7-3 and TRBJ2-3; TRBD1 agrees at 10 bases. The CDR3 has 15 residues. From germline, CDR1 is SGHTA and CDR2 FQGTGA. J gave up 2 bases and V 5 bases, and 4 bases lay outside the gene matches. CDR3 DNA sequence: TGTGCCAGCAGCCGGGACAGGGGAGACACAGATACGCAGTATTTT. Its translation: CASSRDRGDTDTQYF.

J is TRBJ1-1 and V is TRBV9; 8 bases agree with TRBD1. V was pared by 4 bases and J by 6 bases, with 8 bases of the junction left unmatched. The CDR3 contains 14 residues. Germline V lookup: CDR1 SGDLS, CDR2 YYNGEE. Written as DNA, the CDR3 is TGTGCCAGCAGCCAACGGACAGGGAGCGCTGAAGCTTTCTTT. This gives the protein CASSQRTGSAEAFF. Together with reference TRBV9 and TRBJ1-1, the CDR3 gives the full variable domain: DSGVTQTPKHLITATGQRVTLRCSPRSGDLSVYWYQQSLDQGLQFLIQYYNGEERAKGNILERFSAQQFPDLHSELNLSSLELGDSALYFCASSQRTGSAEAFFGQGTRLTVV.

This chain connects TRBV5-6 to TRBJ2-1, with 8 bases lining up with TRBD2. V shed 4 bases and J 5 bases; nucleotides not matched to a gene: 5. The CDR3 spans 14 residues. Germline V gene data show CDR1 as SGHDT and CDR2 as YYEEEE. Here the CDR3 reads CASSTGGENNEQFF. The CDR3 DNA is TGTGCCAGCAGCACCGGGGGGGAAAACAATGAGCAGTTCTTC.

The chain combines TRBV4-1 with TRBJ2-1; maybe TRBD2 (5 bases). Germline-derived CDR1 and CDR2 are MGHRA and YSYEKL. The CDR3 has 14 amino acids. Trimming cost V 0 bases and J 9 bases, with 12 bases left between them. The CDR3 bases are TGCGCCAGCAGCCAAGAATTTTCCAGCGGTGAGCAGTTCTTC. This sequence encodes CASSQEFSSGEQFF.

The CDR3 protein is CASSRGGDGSEQYF. CDR3 nucleotides: TGTGCCAGCTCAAGGGGCGGGGATGGTTCCGAGCAGTACTTC. The J gene is TRBJ2-7, the V gene TRBV18, with a weak D call TRBD2 (6 bases). Trimming removed 5 bases at V and 6 bases at J, with 17 bases between. Germline V gene sequence: CDR1 KGHSH, CDR2 LQKENI. The CDR3 extends over 14 amino acids. Using reference TRBV18 and TRBJ2-7 for the parts outside the CDR3, the full variable domain is NAGVMQNPRHLVRRRGQEARLRCSPMKGHSHVYWYRQLPEEGLKFMVYLQKENIIDESGMPKERFSAEFPKEGPSILRIQQVVRGDSAAYFCASSRGGDGSEQYFGPGTRLTVT.

Regarding this clone: At one of its ends the junction is not consistent with the germline gene, which may arise from a read error. The chain uses TRBV5-1 and TRBJ1-1; a weak D match, TRBD1 (5 bases). Germline V gene data show CDR1 as SGHRS and CDR2 as YFSETQ. This CDR3 comprises 16 residues. DNA for the CDR3: TGCGCCAGCAGCCCGTCCGGGACTGAGAAGAACGCTGAAGCTTTCTTT. Protein sequence: CASSPSGTEKNAEAFF.